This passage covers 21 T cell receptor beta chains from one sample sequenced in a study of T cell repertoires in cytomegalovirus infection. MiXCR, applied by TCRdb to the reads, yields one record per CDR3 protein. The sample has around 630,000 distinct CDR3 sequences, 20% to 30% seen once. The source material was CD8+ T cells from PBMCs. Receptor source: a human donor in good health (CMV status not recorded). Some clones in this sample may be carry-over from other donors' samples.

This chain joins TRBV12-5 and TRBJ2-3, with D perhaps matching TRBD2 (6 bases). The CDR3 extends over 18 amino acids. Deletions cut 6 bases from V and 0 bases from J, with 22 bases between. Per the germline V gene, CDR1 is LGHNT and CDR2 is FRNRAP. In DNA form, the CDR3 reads TGTGCTAGTGGCTTCCTAATCGGGGGTCCCACTAGCACAGATACGCAGTATTTT. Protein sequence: CASGFLIGGPTSTDTQYF.

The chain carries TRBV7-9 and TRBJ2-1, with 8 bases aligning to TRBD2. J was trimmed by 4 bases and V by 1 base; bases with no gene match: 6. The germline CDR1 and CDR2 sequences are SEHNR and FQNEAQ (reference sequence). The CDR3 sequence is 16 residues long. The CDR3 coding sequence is TGTGCCAGCAGCTTAGTAGGAGCGGGGGTTTACAATGAGCAGTTCTTC. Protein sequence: CASSLVGAGVYNEQFF.

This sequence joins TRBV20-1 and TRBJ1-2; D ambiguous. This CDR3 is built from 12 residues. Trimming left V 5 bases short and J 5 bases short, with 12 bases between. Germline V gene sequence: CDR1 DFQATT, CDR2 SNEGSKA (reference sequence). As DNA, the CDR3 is TGCAGTGCTGAGGACGGAATGTATGGCTACACCTTC. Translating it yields CSAEDGMYGYTF.

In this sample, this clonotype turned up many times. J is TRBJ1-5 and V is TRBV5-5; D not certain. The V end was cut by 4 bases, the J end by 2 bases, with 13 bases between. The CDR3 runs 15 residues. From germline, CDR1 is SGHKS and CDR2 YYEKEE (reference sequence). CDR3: CASSLRSSGNQPQHF. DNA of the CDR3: TGTGCCAGCAGCCTCAGAAGCAGTGGCAATCAGCCCCAGCATTTT.

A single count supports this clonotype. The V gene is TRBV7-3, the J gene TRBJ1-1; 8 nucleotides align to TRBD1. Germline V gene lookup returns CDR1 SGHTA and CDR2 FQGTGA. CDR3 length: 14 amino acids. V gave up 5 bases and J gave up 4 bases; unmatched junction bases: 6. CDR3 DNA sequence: TGTGCCAGCAGCCGTGGACAGGGATCCACTGAAGCTTTCTTT. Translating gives CASSRGQGSTEAFF.

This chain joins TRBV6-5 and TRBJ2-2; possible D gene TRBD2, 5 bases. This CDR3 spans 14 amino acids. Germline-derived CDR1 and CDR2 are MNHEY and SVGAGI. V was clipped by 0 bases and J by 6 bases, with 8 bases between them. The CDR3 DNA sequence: TGTGCCAGCAGTTACTCGGGGAGTCCCGGGGAGCTGTTTTTT. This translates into CASSYSGSPGELFF.

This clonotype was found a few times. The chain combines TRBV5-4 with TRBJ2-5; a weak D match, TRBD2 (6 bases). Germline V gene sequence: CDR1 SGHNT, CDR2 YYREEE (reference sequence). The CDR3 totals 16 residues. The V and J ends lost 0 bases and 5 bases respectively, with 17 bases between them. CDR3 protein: CASSLEYGAEGETQYF. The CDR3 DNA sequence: TGTGCCAGCAGCTTGGAATACGGCGCGGAGGGGGAGACCCAGTACTTC.

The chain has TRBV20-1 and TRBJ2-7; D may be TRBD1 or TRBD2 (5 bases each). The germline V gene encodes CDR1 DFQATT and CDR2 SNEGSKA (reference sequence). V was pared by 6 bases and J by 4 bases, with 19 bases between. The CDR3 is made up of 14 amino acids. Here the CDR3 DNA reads TGCAGTGCCCCGTCTGGGACCCATCATTACGAGCAGTACGTC. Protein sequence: CSAPSGTHHYEQYV.

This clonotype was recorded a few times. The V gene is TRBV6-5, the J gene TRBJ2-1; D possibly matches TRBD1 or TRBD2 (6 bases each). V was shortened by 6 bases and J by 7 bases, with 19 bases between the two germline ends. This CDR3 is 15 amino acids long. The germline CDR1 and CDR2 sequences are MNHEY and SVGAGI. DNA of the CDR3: TGTGCCAGCAGCTACGAGCTTGGGGGGCGAAATGAGCAGTTCTTC. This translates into CASSYELGGRNEQFF.

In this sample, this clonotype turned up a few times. DNA for the CDR3: TGTGCCAGCAGCTTTCCGCAGGGCCCTCATCAAGAGACCCAGTACTTC. It is translated as CASSFPQGPHQETQYF. The genes are TRBV7-9 and TRBJ2-5; perhaps TRBD1 as D (5 bases). This CDR3 region has 16 residues. V was shortened by 3 bases and J by 2 bases, with 16 bases between the two germline ends. Germline loops: CDR1 SEHNR, CDR2 FQNEAQ (reference sequence).

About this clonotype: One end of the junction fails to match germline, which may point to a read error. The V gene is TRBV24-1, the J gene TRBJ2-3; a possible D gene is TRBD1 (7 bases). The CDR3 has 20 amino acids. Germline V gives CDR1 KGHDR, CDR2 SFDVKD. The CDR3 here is CATSDSGGGPGPRWADTQYF. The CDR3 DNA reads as TGTGCCACCAGCGATTCAGGAGGGGGCCCAGGGCCTAGGTGGGCGGATACGCAGTATTTT.

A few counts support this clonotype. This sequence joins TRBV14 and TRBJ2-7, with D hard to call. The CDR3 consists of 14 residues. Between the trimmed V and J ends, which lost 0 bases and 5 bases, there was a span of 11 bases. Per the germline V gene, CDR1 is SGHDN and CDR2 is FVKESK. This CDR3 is CASSQDLGFHEQYV. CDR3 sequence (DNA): TGTGCCAGCAGCCAAGATCTAGGGTTCCACGAGCAGTACGTC.

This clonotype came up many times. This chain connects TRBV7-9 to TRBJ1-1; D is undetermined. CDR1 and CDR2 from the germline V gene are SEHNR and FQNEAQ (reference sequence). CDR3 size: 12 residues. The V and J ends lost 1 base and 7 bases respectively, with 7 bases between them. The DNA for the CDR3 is TGTGCCAGCAGCTTAGAACCCCGTGAAGCTTTCTTT. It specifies CASSLEPREAFF.

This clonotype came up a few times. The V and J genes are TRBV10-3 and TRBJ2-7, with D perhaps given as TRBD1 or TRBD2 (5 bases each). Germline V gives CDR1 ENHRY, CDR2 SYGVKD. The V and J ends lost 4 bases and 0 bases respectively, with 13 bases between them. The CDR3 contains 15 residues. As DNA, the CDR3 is TGTGCCATCAGTGCCGGGACGTTTAGCTCCTACGAGCAGTACGTC. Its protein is CAISAGTFSSYEQYV.

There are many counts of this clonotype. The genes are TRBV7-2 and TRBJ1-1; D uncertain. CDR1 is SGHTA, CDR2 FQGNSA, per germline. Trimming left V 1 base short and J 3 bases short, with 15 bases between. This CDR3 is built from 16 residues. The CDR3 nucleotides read TGTGCCAGCAGCTTAGGAGAATTCTACTGGGACACTGAAGCTTTCTTT. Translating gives CASSLGEFYWDTEAFF.

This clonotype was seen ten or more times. This CDR3 is CASRQQGDTEAFF. The CDR3 nucleotides are TGTGCCAGCAGACAACAGGGGGACACTGAAGCTTTCTTT. The gene calls are TRBV7-9 and TRBJ1-1, with TRBD1 matching 8 bases. V lost 6 bases, J lost 3 bases, and 3 bases stayed unmatched. The germline CDR1 and CDR2 sequences are SEHNR and FQNEAQ (reference sequence). The CDR3 has 13 residues.

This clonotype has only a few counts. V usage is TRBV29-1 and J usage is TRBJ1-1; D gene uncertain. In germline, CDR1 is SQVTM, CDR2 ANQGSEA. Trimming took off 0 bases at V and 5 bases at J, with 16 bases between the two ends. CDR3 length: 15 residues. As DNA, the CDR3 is TGCAGCGTTGAAGATGGACGTCGGGTGGAGACTGAAGCTTTCTTT. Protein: CSVEDGRRVETEAFF.

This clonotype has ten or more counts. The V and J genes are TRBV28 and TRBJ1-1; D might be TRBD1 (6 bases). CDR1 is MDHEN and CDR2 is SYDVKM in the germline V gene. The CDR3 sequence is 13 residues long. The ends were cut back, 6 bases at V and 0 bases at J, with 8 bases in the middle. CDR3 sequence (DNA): TGTGCCAGCAGGGACAGCTTGAACACTGAAGCTTTCTTT. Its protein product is CASRDSLNTEAFF.

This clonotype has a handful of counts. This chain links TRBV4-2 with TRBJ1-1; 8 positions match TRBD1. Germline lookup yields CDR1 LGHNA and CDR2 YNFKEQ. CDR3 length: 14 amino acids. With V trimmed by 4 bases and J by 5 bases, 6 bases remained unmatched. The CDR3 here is CASSPRQGMTEAFF. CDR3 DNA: TGTGCCAGCAGCCCCCGACAGGGGATGACTGAAGCTTTCTTT.

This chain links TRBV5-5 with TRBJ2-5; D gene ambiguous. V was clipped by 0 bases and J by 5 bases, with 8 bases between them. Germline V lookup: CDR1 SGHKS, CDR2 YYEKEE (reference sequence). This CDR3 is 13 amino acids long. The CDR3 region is CASSLDVGETQYF. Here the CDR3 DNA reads TGTGCCAGCAGCTTGGACGTCGGGGAGACCCAGTACTTC. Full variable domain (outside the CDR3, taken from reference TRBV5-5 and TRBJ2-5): DAGVTQSPTHLIKTRGQQVTLRCSPISGHKSVSWYQQVLGQGPQFIFQYYEKEERGRGNFPDRFSARQFPNYSSELNVNALLLGDSALYLCASSLDVGETQYFGPGTRLLVL.

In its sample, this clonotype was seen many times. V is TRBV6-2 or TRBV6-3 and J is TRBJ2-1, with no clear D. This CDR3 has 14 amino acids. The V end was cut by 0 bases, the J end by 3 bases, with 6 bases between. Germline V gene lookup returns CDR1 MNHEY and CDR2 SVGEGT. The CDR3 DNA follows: TGTGCCAGCAGTTACTCGGCAGACTACAATGAGCAGTTCTTC. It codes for CASSYSADYNEQFF.